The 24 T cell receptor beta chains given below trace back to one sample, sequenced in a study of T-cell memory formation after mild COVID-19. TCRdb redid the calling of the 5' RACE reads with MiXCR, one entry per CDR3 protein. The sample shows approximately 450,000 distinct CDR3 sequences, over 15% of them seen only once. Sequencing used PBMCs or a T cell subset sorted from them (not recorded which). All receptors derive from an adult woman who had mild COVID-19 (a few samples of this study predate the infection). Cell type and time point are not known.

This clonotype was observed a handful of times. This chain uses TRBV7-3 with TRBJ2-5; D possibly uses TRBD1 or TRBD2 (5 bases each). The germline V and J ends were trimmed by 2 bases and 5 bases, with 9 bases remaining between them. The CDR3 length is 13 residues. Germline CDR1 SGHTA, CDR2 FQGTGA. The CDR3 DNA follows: TGTGCCAGCAGCTTATCGGGGCCGGAGACCCAGTACTTC. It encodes CASSLSGPETQYF.

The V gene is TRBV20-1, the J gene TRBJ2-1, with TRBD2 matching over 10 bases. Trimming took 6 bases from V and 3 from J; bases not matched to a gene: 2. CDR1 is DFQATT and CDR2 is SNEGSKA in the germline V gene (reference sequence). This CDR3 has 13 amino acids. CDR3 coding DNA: TGCAGTGCCCGACTAGCGGGCTACAATGAGCAGTTCTTC. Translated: CSARLAGYNEQFF.

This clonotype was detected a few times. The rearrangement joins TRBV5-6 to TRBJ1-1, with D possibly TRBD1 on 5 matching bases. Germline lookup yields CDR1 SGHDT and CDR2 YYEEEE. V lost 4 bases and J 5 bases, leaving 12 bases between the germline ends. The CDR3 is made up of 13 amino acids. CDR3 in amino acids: CASSRYWGTEAFF. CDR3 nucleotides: TGTGCCAGCAGCAGATATTGGGGGACTGAAGCTTTCTTT. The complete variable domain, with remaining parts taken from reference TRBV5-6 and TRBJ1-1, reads DAGVTQSPTHLIKTRGQQVTLRCSPKSGHDTVSWYQQALGQGPQFIFQYYEEEERQRGNFPDRFSGHQFPNYSSELNVNALLLGDSALYLCASSRYWGTEAFFGQGTRLTVV.

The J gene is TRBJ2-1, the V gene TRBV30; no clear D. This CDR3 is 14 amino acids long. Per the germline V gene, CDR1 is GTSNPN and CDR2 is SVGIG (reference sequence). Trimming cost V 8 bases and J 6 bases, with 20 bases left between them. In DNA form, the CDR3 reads TGTGCCATGGAGTTAGGTAGGCAGTTCAATGAGCAGTTCTTC. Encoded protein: CAMELGRQFNEQFF.

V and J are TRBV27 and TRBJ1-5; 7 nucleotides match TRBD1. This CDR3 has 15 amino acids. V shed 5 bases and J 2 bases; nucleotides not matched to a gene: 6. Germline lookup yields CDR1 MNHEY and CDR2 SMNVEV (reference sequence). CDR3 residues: CASSPTGFGNQPQHF. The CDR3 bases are TGTGCCAGCAGTCCGACAGGGTTCGGCAATCAGCCCCAGCATTTT.

The CDR3 loop is CASSYRWQDDEQYF. The DNA for the CDR3 is TGTGCCAGCAGTTACAGGTGGCAGGACGACGAGCAGTACTTC. The chain is built from TRBV6-5 and TRBJ2-7, with D unclear. CDR1 and CDR2 (germline): MNHEY, SVGAGI. V was cut by 2 bases and J by 5 bases, with 13 bases left in between. The CDR3 has 14 amino acids.

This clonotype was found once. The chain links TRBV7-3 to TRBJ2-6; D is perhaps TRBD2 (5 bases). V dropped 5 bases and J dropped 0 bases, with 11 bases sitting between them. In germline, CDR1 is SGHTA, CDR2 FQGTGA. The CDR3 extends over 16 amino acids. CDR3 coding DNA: TGTGCCAGCAGCCGTAGAGGGCCCTCTGGGGCCAACGTCCTGACTTTC. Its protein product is CASSRRGPSGANVLTF.

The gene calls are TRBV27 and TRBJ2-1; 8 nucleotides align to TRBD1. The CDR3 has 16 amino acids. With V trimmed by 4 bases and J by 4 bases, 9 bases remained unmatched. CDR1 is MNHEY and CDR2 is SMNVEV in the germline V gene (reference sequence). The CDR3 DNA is TGTGCCAGCAGTTCTCGATGGGACAGGTTATACAATGAGCAGTTCTTC. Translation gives CASSSRWDRLYNEQFF.

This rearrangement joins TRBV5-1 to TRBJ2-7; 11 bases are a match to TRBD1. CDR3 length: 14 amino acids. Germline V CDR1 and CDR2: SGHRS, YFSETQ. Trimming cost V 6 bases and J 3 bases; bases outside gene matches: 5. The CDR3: CASTVGQGVYEQYF. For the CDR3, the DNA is TGCGCCAGCACCGTGGGACAGGGGGTCTACGAGCAGTACTTC.

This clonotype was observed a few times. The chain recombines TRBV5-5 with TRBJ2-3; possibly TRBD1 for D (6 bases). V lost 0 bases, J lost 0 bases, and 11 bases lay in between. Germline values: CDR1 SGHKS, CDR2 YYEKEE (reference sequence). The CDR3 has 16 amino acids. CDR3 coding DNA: TGTGCCAGCAGCTTGGATGGGGGCGCGAGCACAGATACGCAGTATTTT. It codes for CASSLDGGASTDTQYF.

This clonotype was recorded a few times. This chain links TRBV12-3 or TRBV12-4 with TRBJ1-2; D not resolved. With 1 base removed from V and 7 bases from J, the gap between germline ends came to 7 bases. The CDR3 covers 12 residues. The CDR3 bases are TGTGCCAGCAGTTTAGTTAGCGTTGGCTACACCTTC. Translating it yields CASSLVSVGYTF.

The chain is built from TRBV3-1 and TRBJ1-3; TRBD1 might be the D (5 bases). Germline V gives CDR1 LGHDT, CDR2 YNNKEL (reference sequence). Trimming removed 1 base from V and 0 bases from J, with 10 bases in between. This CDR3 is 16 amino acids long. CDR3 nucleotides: TGTGCCAGCAGCCAAGGAGGGGCAGCCTCTGGAAACACCATATATTTT. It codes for CASSQGGAASGNTIYF.

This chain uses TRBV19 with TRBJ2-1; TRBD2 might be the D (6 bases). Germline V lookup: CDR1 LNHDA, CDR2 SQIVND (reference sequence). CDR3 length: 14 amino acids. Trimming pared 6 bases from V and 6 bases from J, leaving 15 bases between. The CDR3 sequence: CASSPSGFSNEQFF. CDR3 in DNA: TGTGCCAGTAGCCCCAGCGGGTTTAGCAATGAGCAGTTCTTC.

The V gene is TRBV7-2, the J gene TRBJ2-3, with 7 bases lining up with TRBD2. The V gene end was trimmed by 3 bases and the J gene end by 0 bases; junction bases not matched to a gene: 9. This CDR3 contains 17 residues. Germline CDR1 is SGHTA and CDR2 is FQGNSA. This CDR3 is CASSFRLAFASTDTQYF. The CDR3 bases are TGTGCCAGCAGCTTCCGACTAGCATTTGCTAGCACAGATACGCAGTATTTT.

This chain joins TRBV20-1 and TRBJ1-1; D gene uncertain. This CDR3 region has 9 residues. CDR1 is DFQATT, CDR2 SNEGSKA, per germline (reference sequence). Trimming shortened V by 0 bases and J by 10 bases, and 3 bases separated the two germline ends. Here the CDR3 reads CSARDIAFF. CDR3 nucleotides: TGCAGTGCTAGAGACATAGCTTTCTTT.

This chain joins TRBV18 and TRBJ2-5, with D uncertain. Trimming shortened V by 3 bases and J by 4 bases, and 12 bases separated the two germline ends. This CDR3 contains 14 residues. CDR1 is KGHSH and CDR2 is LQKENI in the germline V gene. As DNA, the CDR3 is TGTGCCAGCTCACCGGTCCCCAGTCCAGAGACCCAGTACTTC. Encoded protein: CASSPVPSPETQYF.

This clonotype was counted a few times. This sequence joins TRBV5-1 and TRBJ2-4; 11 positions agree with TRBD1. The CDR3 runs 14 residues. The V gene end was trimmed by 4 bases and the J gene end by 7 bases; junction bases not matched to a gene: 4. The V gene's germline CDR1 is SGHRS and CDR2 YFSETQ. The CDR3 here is CASSKGQGGNIQYF. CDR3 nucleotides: TGCGCCAGCAGCAAGGGACAGGGGGGGAACATTCAGTACTTC.

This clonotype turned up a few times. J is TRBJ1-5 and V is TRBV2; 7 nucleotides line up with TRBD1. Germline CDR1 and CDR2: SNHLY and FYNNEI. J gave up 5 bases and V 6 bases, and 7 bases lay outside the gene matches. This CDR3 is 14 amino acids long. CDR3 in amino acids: CASRETGDYQPQHF. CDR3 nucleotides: TGTGCCAGCAGGGAAACAGGGGATTATCAGCCCCAGCATTTT.

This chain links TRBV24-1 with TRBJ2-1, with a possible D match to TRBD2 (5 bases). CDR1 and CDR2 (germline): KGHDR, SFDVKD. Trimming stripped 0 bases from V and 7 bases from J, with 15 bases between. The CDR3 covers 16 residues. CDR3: CATSDLNSRGRNEQFF. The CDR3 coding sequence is TGTGCCACCAGTGATTTGAATTCCCGGGGAAGGAATGAGCAGTTCTTC.

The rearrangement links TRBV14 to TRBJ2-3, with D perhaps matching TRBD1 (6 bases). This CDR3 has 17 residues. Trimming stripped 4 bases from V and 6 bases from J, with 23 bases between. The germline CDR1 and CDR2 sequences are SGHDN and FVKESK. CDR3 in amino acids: CASSLPTGTNLGDTQYF. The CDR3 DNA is TGTGCCAGCAGCCTACCAACCGGGACAAACTTGGGCGATACGCAGTATTTT.

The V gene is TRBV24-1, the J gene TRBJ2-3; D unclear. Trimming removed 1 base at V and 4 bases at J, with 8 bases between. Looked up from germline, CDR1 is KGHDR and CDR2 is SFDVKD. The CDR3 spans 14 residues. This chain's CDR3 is CATSDFVTPDTQYF. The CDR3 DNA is TGTGCCACCAGTGATTTCGTCACACCAGATACGCAGTATTTT.

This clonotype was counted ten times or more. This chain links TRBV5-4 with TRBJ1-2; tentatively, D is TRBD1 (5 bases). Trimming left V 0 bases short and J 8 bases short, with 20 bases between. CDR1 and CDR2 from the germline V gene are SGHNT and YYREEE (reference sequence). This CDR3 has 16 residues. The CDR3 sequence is CASSLDPGPRTGGYTF. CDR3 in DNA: TGTGCCAGCAGCTTGGATCCGGGACCGAGGACTGGAGGCTACACCTTC.

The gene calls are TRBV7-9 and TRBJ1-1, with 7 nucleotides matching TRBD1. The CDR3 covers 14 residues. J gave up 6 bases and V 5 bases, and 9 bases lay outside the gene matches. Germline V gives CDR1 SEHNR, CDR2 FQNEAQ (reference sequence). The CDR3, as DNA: TGTGCCAGCAGCATTTCCGGGACAGAGGCTGAAGCTTTCTTT. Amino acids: CASSISGTEAEAFF.

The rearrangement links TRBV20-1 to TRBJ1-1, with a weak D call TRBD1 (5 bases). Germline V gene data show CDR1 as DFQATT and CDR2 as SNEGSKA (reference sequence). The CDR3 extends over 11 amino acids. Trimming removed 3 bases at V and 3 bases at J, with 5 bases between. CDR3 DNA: TGCAGTGCTAGGACAGACACTGAAGCTTTCTTT. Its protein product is CSARTDTEAFF.